The 29 T cell receptor beta chains below were found in one sample sequenced in a study of CD8 T cells in ankylosing spondylitis. TCRdb re-derived calls from the 5' RACE reads in MiXCR, one entry per CDR3 protein. The top ten hold 14% to 15% of the sample, which has approximately 300,000 distinct CDR3 sequences, less than 9.5% seen once. These TCRs are of unknown antigen specificity. General study points: Seemingly distinctive of ankylosing spondylitis blood was a TCR beta motif formed by eight highly homologous variants.

Sequenced sample: blood, either unsorted or a sorted T cell fraction (not recorded which). These receptors were taken from a male donor with ankylosing spondylitis.

A few counts support this clonotype. V and J are TRBV12-3 or TRBV12-4 and TRBJ1-1, with a tentative D call TRBD1 (5 bases). The V end lost 1 base, the J end lost 8 bases, and 20 bases lay between the germline ends. The CDR3 extends over 16 amino acids. The DNA of the CDR3 is TGTGCCAGCAGTTTAGGTCAGGGCACCCCCCAAGGAGAAGCTTTCTTT. It is translated as CASSLGQGTPQGEAFF.

The rearrangement links TRBV6-1 to TRBJ2-6; possibly TRBD1 for D (5 bases). CDR1 is MNHNS and CDR2 is SASEGT in the germline V gene. The CDR3 has 15 residues. V was cut by 8 bases and J by 4 bases, with 15 bases left in between. CDR3 DNA: TGTGCCAGCCTTGAAGGGGCATCCGGGGCCAACGTCCTGACTTTC. Encoded protein: CASLEGASGANVLTF.

The chain joins TRBV20-1 to TRBJ2-3; 9 bases line up with TRBD1. V was pared by 6 bases and J by 2 bases, with 12 bases of the junction left unmatched. CDR3 length: 16 residues. Germline V gene lookup returns CDR1 DFQATT and CDR2 SNEGSKA (reference sequence). CDR3: CSATSPGTGNTDTQYF. The DNA of the CDR3 is TGCAGTGCGACCTCACCCGGGACAGGGAACACAGATACGCAGTATTTT.

This clonotype was recorded a few times. The V gene is TRBV12-3 or TRBV12-4, the J gene TRBJ2-1; 11 bases align to TRBD1. CDR3 length: 15 amino acids. V lost 3 bases, J lost 7 bases, and 5 bases stayed unmatched. CDR3 sequence reads: CASSFMGQGGNEQFF. The CDR3 bases are TGTGCCAGCAGTTTCATGGGACAGGGGGGTAATGAGCAGTTCTTC.

The table lists this clonotype with a few counts. The CDR3 nucleotides read TGTGCCAGCAGCTTAGACTCTGGACTAGCGGGAGGACAGGGCAAAAACATTCAGTACTTC. Its protein is CASSLDSGLAGGQGKNIQYF. The genes are TRBV11-1 and TRBJ2-4, with 14 bases matching TRBD2. The germline gives CDR1 SGHAT, CDR2 FQDESV (reference sequence). With 1 base clipped from V and 3 bases from J, the junction kept 11 bases outside the gene matches. The length of the CDR3 is 20 residues. Full variable domain (rest looked up from reference TRBV11-1 and TRBJ2-4): EAEVAQSPRYKITEKSQAVAFWCDPISGHATLYWYRQILGQGPELLVQFQDESVVDDSQLPKDRFSAERLKGVDSTLKIQPAELGDSAMYLCASSLDSGLAGGQGKNIQYFGAGTRLSVL.

This clonotype was seen more than once but under ten times. V and J are TRBV12-3 or TRBV12-4 and TRBJ2-2, with 11 positions matching TRBD2. J gave up 3 bases and V 4 bases, and 4 bases lay outside the gene matches. There are 16 residues in the CDR3. The CDR3 loop reads CASSSRLAGYTGELFF. In nucleotides, the CDR3 is TGTGCCAGCAGTTCAAGACTAGCGGGATACACCGGGGAGCTGTTTTTT.

This clonotype was picked up many times. The J gene is TRBJ2-1, the V gene TRBV25-1, with 9 nucleotides matching TRBD2. Germline V CDR1 and CDR2: MGHDK, SYGVNS. This CDR3 region has 15 residues. J lost 7 bases, V lost 1 base, and 5 bases had no gene match. CDR3: CASSEFAGGPNEQFF. Written as DNA, the CDR3 is TGTGCCAGCAGTGAATTCGCGGGAGGGCCGAATGAGCAGTTCTTC.

This clonotype came up many times. J is TRBJ2-1 and V is TRBV11-3, with D unclear. Germline CDR1 SGHNT, CDR2 YENEEA. Trimming took 5 bases from V and 0 from J, leaving 8 bases between them. This CDR3 is built from 14 residues. The CDR3 here is CASSRITSYNEQFF. CDR3 coding DNA: TGTGCCAGCAGCCGGATTACCTCCTACAATGAGCAGTTCTTC.

The chain is built from TRBV15 and TRBJ1-6; the match to TRBD1 covers 7 bases. Trimming took 2 bases from V and 7 from J; bases not matched to a gene: 8. Germline CDR1 is LNHNV and CDR2 is YYDKDF (reference sequence). This CDR3 has 16 amino acids. In DNA form, the CDR3 reads TGTGCCACCAGCAGACCGGGACAGCGCAGCAATTCACCCCTCCACTTT. Translated, it gives CATSRPGQRSNSPLHF.

This clonotype was observed at least ten times. The CDR3 DNA follows: TGCGCCAGCAGCCCACGGGCGGGAGCCACAGATACGCAGTATTTT. It translates to CASSPRAGATDTQYF. The chain couples TRBV5-1 to TRBJ2-3, with 7 bases aligning to TRBD2. The junction had 7 bases not matched to a gene; V was cut back by 4 bases and J by 2 bases. From germline, CDR1 is SGHRS and CDR2 YFSETQ. The CDR3 has 15 residues.

This clonotype was seen repeatedly, ten times or more. The chain has TRBV29-1 and TRBJ2-7; D is ambiguous. Germline values: CDR1 SQVTM, CDR2 ANQGSEA. The CDR3 has 13 amino acids. The V end was cut by 2 bases, the J end by 2 bases, with 10 bases between. CDR3 loop: CSVEPDGTYEQYF. As DNA, the CDR3 is TGCAGCGTTGAACCGGACGGAACCTACGAGCAGTACTTC.

This clonotype has at least ten counts. The chain combines TRBV16 with TRBJ1-5, with a possible D match to TRBD1 (5 bases). The length of the CDR3 is 12 residues. The V gene's germline CDR1 is KGHSY and CDR2 FQNENV. V was trimmed by 5 bases and J by 4 bases, leaving 6 bases between them. CDR3 sequence (DNA): TGTGCCAGCAGCGGGGGTAATCAGCCCCAGCATTTT. Its protein is CASSGGNQPQHF. Full variable domain (missing parts from reference TRBV16 and TRBJ1-5): GEEVAQTPKHLVRGEGQKAKLYCAPIKGHSYVFWYQQVLKNEFKFLISFQNENVFDETGMPKERFSAKCLPNSPCSLEIQATKLEDSAVYFCASSGGNQPQHFGDGTRLSIL.

This clonotype was detected only a few times. The chain recombines TRBV7-2 with TRBJ2-5; 9 bases are a match to TRBD2. The germline V gene has CDR1 SGHTA and CDR2 FQGNSA. Trimming took 3 bases from V and 5 from J; bases not matched to a gene: 1. The CDR3 consists of 13 residues. The CDR3 is CASSLREGETQYF. The DNA of the CDR3 is TGTGCCAGCAGCTTGCGGGAGGGCGAGACCCAGTACTTC.

This clonotype was found many times. V and J are TRBV10-3 and TRBJ2-5; TRBD2 might be the D (6 bases). CDR1 ENHRY and CDR2 SYGVKD come from the germline V gene. The CDR3 spans 13 residues. Trimming cost V 6 bases and J 3 bases, with 11 bases left between them. The CDR3 DNA reads as TGTGCCATCAGCGGGGACTTTAAAGAGACCCAGTACTTC. Its protein is CAISGDFKETQYF.

This chain uses TRBV13 with TRBJ2-7; 13 positions match TRBD2. CDR1 and CDR2 from the germline V gene are PRHDT and FYEKMQ (reference sequence). Trimming cost V 2 bases and J 4 bases; bases outside gene matches: 8. The CDR3 is 17 amino acids. The CDR3 region has the DNA TGTGCCAGCAGCTTAAGTTGGGGACTAGCGGGAAGATACGAGCAGTACTTC. It codes for CASSLSWGLAGRYEQYF.

The gene calls are TRBV20-1 and TRBJ2-2, with D tentatively TRBD1 (6 bases). This CDR3 region has 14 residues. Germline loops: CDR1 DFQATT, CDR2 SNEGSKA (reference sequence). V shed 5 bases and J shed 4 bases, with 14 bases lying between them. The CDR3 loop is CSAPPRGSTGELFF. The CDR3 nucleotides are TGCAGTGCTCCACCAAGGGGGAGCACCGGGGAGCTGTTTTTT.

The chain couples TRBV5-1 to TRBJ2-7; no clear D gene. The CDR3 covers 13 residues. Per the germline V gene, CDR1 is SGHRS and CDR2 is YFSETQ. The V gene lost 4 bases and the J gene lost 6 bases, with 14 bases spanning the gap. Here the CDR3 DNA reads TGCGCCAGCAGCGGAGCCATGGTGGGCGAGCAGTACTTC. Translated, it gives CASSGAMVGEQYF.

V and J are TRBV9 and TRBJ2-1, with 11 positions matching TRBD2. CDR1 SGDLS and CDR2 YYNGEE come from the germline V gene. This CDR3 is built from 15 residues. Trimming cost V 0 bases and J 11 bases; bases outside gene matches: 7. The CDR3 protein is CASSVEPSGRFKQFF. Written as DNA, the CDR3 is TGTGCCAGCAGCGTAGAACCTAGCGGGAGGTTCAAGCAGTTCTTC.

This clonotype was detected ten times or more. The V gene is TRBV6-2 or TRBV6-3, the J gene TRBJ2-2; D is possibly TRBD1 or TRBD2 (5 bases each). The CDR3 runs to 19 residues. V lost 0 bases, J lost 2 bases, and 19 bases lay in between. Germline-derived CDR1 and CDR2 are MNHEY and SVGEGT. CDR3 protein: CASSYSGVGRQINTGELFF. Written as DNA, the CDR3 is TGTGCCAGCAGTTACTCGGGGGTGGGACGACAGATCAACACCGGGGAGCTGTTTTTT.

This clonotype turned up a few times. The V and J genes are TRBV29-1 and TRBJ2-5; D might be TRBD1 (5 bases). Deletions cut 4 bases from V and 2 bases from J, with 8 bases between. Germline-derived CDR1 and CDR2 are SQVTM and ANQGSEA. The CDR3 totals 12 residues. The CDR3 reads CSVGYRQETQYF. The CDR3 DNA is TGCAGCGTTGGGTACAGGCAAGAGACCCAGTACTTC.

This clonotype was counted a few times. The chain uses TRBV28 and TRBJ2-7; D not certain. The CDR3 has 13 amino acids. Germline loops: CDR1 MDHEN, CDR2 SYDVKM. Trimming pared 3 bases from V and 3 bases from J, leaving 9 bases between. The CDR3 loop is CASSFGSDYEQYF. The CDR3 bases are TGTGCCAGCAGTTTTGGGTCAGACTACGAGCAGTACTTC.

This clonotype came up a few times. This rearrangement joins TRBV19 to TRBJ2-1; D is undetermined. This CDR3 is built from 13 residues. CDR1 is LNHDA and CDR2 is SQIVND in the germline V gene (reference sequence). V was clipped by 6 bases and J by 5 bases, with 11 bases between them. The CDR3 sequence is CASRRARNNEQFF. CDR3 DNA: TGTGCCAGTAGGAGAGCCCGAAACAATGAGCAGTTCTTC.

Only a few counts were recorded for this clonotype. The chain couples TRBV20-1 to TRBJ1-5; tentative D call: TRBD1 (6 bases). Trimming removed 4 bases from V and 5 bases from J, with 27 bases in between. Germline-derived CDR1 and CDR2 are DFQATT and SNEGSKA (reference sequence). The CDR3 extends over 18 amino acids. This CDR3 reads CSATQGYGGDWGDQPQHF. The CDR3 coding sequence is TGCAGTGCTACCCAGGGGTACGGGGGCGACTGGGGCGATCAGCCCCAGCATTTT.

The sample holds many counts of this clonotype. The rearrangement links TRBV12-3 or TRBV12-4 to TRBJ1-2; D remains unclear. The length of the CDR3 is 11 residues. V dropped 2 bases and J dropped 6 bases, with 4 bases sitting between them. DNA for the CDR3: TGTGCCAGCAGTTTATTGGATGGCTACACCTTC. Its protein is CASSLLDGYTF.

The V and J genes are TRBV12-5 and TRBJ1-2, with 8 nucleotides matching TRBD1. This CDR3 has 17 amino acids. Germline-derived CDR1 and CDR2 are LGHNT and FRNRAP. V lost 3 bases to trimming and J lost 0 bases; unmatched junction nucleotides: 9. The CDR3 is CASGFLGTGLPNYGYTF. CDR3 nucleotide sequence: TGTGCTAGTGGTTTCTTAGGGACAGGACTACCTAACTATGGCTACACCTTC. Supplemented by reference TRBV12-5 and TRBJ1-2, the full variable domain reads DARVTQTPRHKVTEMGQEVTMRCQPILGHNTVFWYRQTMMQGLELLAYFRNRAPLDDSGMPKDRFSAEMPDATLATLKIQPSEPRDSAVYFCASGFLGTGLPNYGYTFGSGTRLTVV.

This clonotype has just a few counts. V usage is TRBV2 and J usage is TRBJ2-1, with D unclear. V lost 5 bases and J lost 0, with 11 bases in between. Looked up from germline, CDR1 is SNHLY and CDR2 is FYNNEI. This CDR3 is 15 amino acids long. The CDR3 spells CASSRDGDSYNEQFF. For the CDR3, the DNA is TGTGCCAGCAGTCGCGACGGAGACTCCTACAATGAGCAGTTCTTC.

The chain joins TRBV10-3 to TRBJ2-7; TRBD2 agrees at 7 bases. Germline V lookup: CDR1 ENHRY, CDR2 SYGVKD. This CDR3 comprises 14 residues. The V segment lost 5 bases and the J segment 2 bases; nucleotides outside the gene matches: 6. CDR3 DNA sequence: TGTGCCATCAGTTCCAAGCGGGGACCCTACGAGCAGTACTTC. Protein: CAISSKRGPYEQYF.

The chain is built from TRBV5-1 and TRBJ2-1; 10 bases are a match to TRBD1. V was pared by 4 bases and J by 4 bases, with 5 bases of the junction left unmatched. Germline CDR1 reads SGHRS; CDR2 reads YFSETQ. This CDR3 has 15 residues. CDR3 nucleotides: TGCGCCAGCAGCGGGGGACAGGGGCGGTACAATGAGCAGTTCTTC. This translates into CASSGGQGRYNEQFF. Together with reference TRBV5-1 and TRBJ2-1, the CDR3 gives the full variable domain: KAGVTQTPRYLIKTRGQQVTLSCSPISGHRSVSWYQQTPGQGLQFLFEYFSETQRNKGNFPGRFSGRQFSNSRSEMNVSTLELGDSALYLCASSGGQGRYNEQFFGPGTRLTVL.

This clonotype was counted ten times or more. This chain joins TRBV18 and TRBJ1-5, with D unresolved. V was cut by 1 base and J by 3 bases, with 7 bases left in between. The CDR3 has 14 amino acids. Per germline, CDR1 KGHSH and CDR2 LQKENI. DNA of the CDR3: TGTGCCAGCTCACCACGGCAGGACAATCAGCCCCAGCATTTT. This translates into CASSPRQDNQPQHF.